Presented here are 10 T cell receptor beta chains from one specimen sequenced in a study of OX40 agonist ivuxolimab in advanced cancers. Produced via immunoSEQ multiplex PCR; TCRdb's table is partial and in-frame only. The table has roughly 71,000 clones, around 85% seen once; the top ten hold about 0.83%. The source was CD4+ or CD8+ T cells sorted from blood, collected in a trial of the OX40 agonist ivuxolimab. Receptors originate from an adult with an advanced solid tumor such as melanoma, head and neck, liver or kidney cancer.

V is TRBV5-6 and J is TRBJ2-2; D is unresolved. This CDR3 has 16 residues. The V end was cut by 4 bases, the J end by 1 base, with 14 bases between. CDR1 is SGHDT and CDR2 is YYEEEE in the germline V gene. The CDR3 here is CASSMGYGLNTGELFF. The CDR3 nucleotides are TGTGCCAGCAGCATGGGATATGGTTTGAACACCGGGGAGCTGTTTTTT.

The sample holds one count of this clone. The V and J genes are TRBV7-2 and TRBJ2-1; a weak D match, TRBD1 (6 bases). Trimming took 1 base from V and 6 from J, leaving 13 bases between them. Germline CDR1 reads SGHTA; CDR2 reads FQGNSA. CDR3 size: 15 residues. The DNA of the CDR3 is TGTGCCAGCAGCTTAGTAACAGGGAAGTTCAATGAGCAGTTCTTC. Translating gives CASSLVTGKFNEQFF.

The chain carries TRBV5-1 and TRBJ2-2; 13 nucleotides match TRBD2. The CDR3 is 18 residues long. Germline CDR1 and CDR2: SGHRS and YFSETQ. After removal of 3 bases from V and 0 bases from J, the junction contained 5 bases not matched to a gene. Written as DNA, the CDR3 is TGCGCCAGCAGCTCTGGACTAGCGGGGGCCGCGAACACCGGGGAGCTGTTTTTT. Translated, it gives CASSSGLAGAANTGELFF.

This chain uses TRBV10-3 with TRBJ1-5, with D unclear. The CDR3 length is 15 residues. Germline CDR1 ENHRY, CDR2 SYGVKD. V lost 11 bases and J lost 0, with 17 bases in between. The CDR3 sequence: CASRGGINSNQPQHF. DNA for the CDR3: TGTGCCTCCCGGGGAGGGATTAATAGCAATCAGCCCCAGCATTTT.

The gene calls are TRBV28 and TRBJ2-6; no clear D gene. CDR1 is MDHEN and CDR2 is SYDVKM in the germline V gene. V was shortened by 7 bases and J by 0 bases, with 19 bases between the two germline ends. This CDR3 spans 18 amino acids. The CDR3 DNA reads TGTGCCAGCACCGAAGTTCCCGGACGCCTCTCTGGGGCCAACGTCCTGACTTTC. It codes for CASTEVPGRLSGANVLTF.

The gene calls are TRBV18 and TRBJ2-4; the D gene is possibly TRBD1 (6 bases). Deletions cut 0 bases from V and 6 bases from J, with 9 bases between. The CDR3 consists of 14 residues. Germline V gene lookup returns CDR1 KGHSH and CDR2 LQKENI. CDR3 DNA: TGTGCCAGCTCACCACCGACACAGGGAAACATTCAGTACTTC. As protein: CASSPPTQGNIQYF.

This clone was counted a single time. The chain carries TRBV5-1 and TRBJ1-2; D ambiguous. Germline CDR1 is SGHRS and CDR2 is YFSETQ. This CDR3 has 13 residues. The V end was cut by 3 bases, the J end by 3 bases, with 9 bases between. The CDR3 DNA reads as TGCGCCAGCAGCTCCCCCTCCTACTATGGCTACACCTTC. Amino acids: CASSSPSYYGYTF.

The CDR3 here is CACDSSGANVLTF. DNA for the CDR3: TGTGCCTGTGACAGCTCTGGGGCCAACGTCCTGACTTTC. The chain uses TRBV30 and TRBJ2-6; a possible D gene is TRBD1 (5 bases). Trimming shortened V by 6 bases and J by 0 bases, and 6 bases separated the two germline ends. This CDR3 region has 13 residues. Germline CDR1 GTSNPN, CDR2 SVGIG (reference sequence).

J is TRBJ2-3 and V is TRBV7-2, with a weak D call TRBD2 (6 bases). This CDR3 has 17 amino acids. Germline CDR1 SGHTA, CDR2 FQGNSA. Deletions cut 2 bases from V and 1 base from J, with 16 bases between. Here the CDR3 reads CASSLINSPSGTDTQYF. Here the CDR3 DNA reads TGTGCCAGCAGCTTAATAAATTCTCCTAGCGGCACAGATACGCAGTATTTT. Based on the CDR3 plus reference TRBV7-2 and TRBJ2-3, the full variable domain is GAGVSQSPSNKVTEKGKDVELRCDPISGHTALYWYRQSLGQGLEFLIYFQGNSAPDKSGLPSDRFSAERTGGSVSTLTIQRTQQEDSAVYLCASSLINSPSGTDTQYFGPGTRLTVL.

The chain joins TRBV7-2 to TRBJ2-3, with D possibly being TRBD2 (6 bases). Per germline, CDR1 SGHTA and CDR2 FQGNSA. The V end lost 1 base, the J end lost 1 base, and 15 bases lay between the germline ends. The CDR3 sequence is 17 residues long. CDR3 amino acids: CASSLGFTGVGTDTQYF. CDR3 sequence (DNA): TGTGCCAGCAGCTTAGGGTTTACGGGAGTCGGCACAGATACGCAGTATTTT.